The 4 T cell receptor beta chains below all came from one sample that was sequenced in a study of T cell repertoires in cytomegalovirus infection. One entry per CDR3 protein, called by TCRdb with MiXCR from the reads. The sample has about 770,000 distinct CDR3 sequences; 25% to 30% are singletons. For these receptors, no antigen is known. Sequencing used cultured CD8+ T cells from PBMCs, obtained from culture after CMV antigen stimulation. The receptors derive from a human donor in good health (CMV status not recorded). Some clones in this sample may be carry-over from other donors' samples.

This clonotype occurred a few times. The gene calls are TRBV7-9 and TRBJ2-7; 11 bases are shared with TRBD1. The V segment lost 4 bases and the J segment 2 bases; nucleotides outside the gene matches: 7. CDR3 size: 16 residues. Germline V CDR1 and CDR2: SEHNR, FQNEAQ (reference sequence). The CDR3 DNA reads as TGTGCCAGCAGCTCGGACGCGGGACAGGGGGCCTACGAGCAGTACTTC. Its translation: CASSSDAGQGAYEQYF. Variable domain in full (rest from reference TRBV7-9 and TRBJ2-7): DTGVSQNPRHKITKRGQNVTFRCDPISEHNRLYWYRQTLGQGPEFLTYFQNEAQLEKSRLLSDRFSAERPKGSFSTLEIQRTEQGDSAMYLCASSSDAGQGAYEQYFGPGTRLTVT.

The CDR3 region is CASTVDRGWNQPQHF. CDR3 DNA: TGTGCCAGCACTGTTGACAGGGGATGGAATCAGCCCCAGCATTTT. V and J are TRBV6-2 or TRBV6-3 and TRBJ1-5, with 8 positions matching TRBD1. CDR1 and CDR2 from the germline V gene are MNHEY and SVGEGT. V lost 7 bases, J lost 4 bases, and 9 bases stayed unmatched. CDR3 size: 15 residues.

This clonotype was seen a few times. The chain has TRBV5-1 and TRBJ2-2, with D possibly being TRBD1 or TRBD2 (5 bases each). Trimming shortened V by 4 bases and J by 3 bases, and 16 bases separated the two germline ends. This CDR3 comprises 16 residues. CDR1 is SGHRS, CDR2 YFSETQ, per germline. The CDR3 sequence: CASSPGPPLYTGELFF. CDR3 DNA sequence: TGCGCCAGCAGCCCGGGACCCCCTCTGTACACCGGGGAGCTGTTTTTT.

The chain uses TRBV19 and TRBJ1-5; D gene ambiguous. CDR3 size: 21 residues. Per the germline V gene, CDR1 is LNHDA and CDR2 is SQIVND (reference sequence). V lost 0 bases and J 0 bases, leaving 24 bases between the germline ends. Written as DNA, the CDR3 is TGTGCCAGTAGTATAGATTGGCAATCGGGCCGTGGATGGAATAGCAATCAGCCCCAGCATTTT. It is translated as CASSIDWQSGRGWNSNQPQHF.